This is a list of T cell receptor beta chains from one sample in a study of neoadjuvant anti-PD-1 for oral cavity cancer. Using immunoSEQ multiplex PCR, the repertoire was profiled, and TCRdb retains in-frame clones only, with some absent. The sample holds 33,000 or so clones; almost 80% are singletons and the top ten take about 3.4%. The sample was PBMCs, taken after nivolumab (anti-PD-1) treatment. These receptors originate from a person aged 40-85 years with oral cavity squamous cell carcinoma. The CDR3 runs from the conserved cysteine through the conserved F or W. D genes are given only for firm matches. Clone size is given for some rows only: seen once, a few or many times, or a class if the clone is expanded.

j_call | clone_size | v_call | d_call | cdr3_length | cdr3_nt | cdr3_aa
TRBJ1-3 | once | TRBV15 | . | 14 | TGTGCCACCAGCAGGGGGGACACTGGAAACACCATATATTTT | CATSRGDTGNTIYF
TRBJ1-1 | . | TRBV29-1 | TRBD1 | 12 | TGCAGCGTTTTACAGGGGGCGACTGAAGCTTTCTTT | CSVLQGATEAFF
TRBJ1-1 | . | TRBV6-6 | . | 16 | TGTGCCAGCAGTTACCCGTCGACAGGCGAGAACACTGAAGCTTTCTTT | CASSYPSTGENTEAFF
TRBJ2-7 | . | TRBV5-1 | . | 13 | TGCGCCAGCAGCCTAACTGGCTCCTACGAGCAGTACTTC | CASSLTGSYEQYF
TRBJ1-2 | . | TRBV2 | . | 14 | TGTGCCAGCACAAAGGCCGGGACGTCGGGAGACTACACCTTC | CASTKAGTSGDYTF
TRBJ2-1 | once | TRBV7-9 | TRBD2 | 16 | TGTGCCAGCAGCCCAGGGACTAGCGATTATCGGGATGAGCAGTTCTTC | CASSPGTSDYRDEQFF
TRBJ2-2 | once | TRBV6-6 | . | 14 | TGTGCCAGCAGGGACCCTGTTGACACCGGGGAGCTGTTTTTT | CASRDPVDTGELFF
TRBJ1-3 | . | TRBV18 | . | 16 | TGTGCCAGCTCTAGGGACGTAACCTTCTCTGGAAACACCATATATTTT | CASSRDVTFSGNTIYF
TRBJ1-1 | . | TRBV14 | . | 14 | TGTGCCAGCAGCCAAGAGGGGGGTTTCGCTGAAGCTTTCTTT | CASSQEGGFAEAFF
TRBJ2-1 | once | TRBV5-4 | . | 14 | TGTGCCAGCAGCTCGGGGATCCTCGCTAATGAGCAGTTCTTC | CASSSGILANEQFF
TRBJ1-2 | . | TRBV4-1 | TRBD1 | 17 | TGCGCCAGCAGCGATGGGCGCGGGACAGCCTCTAACTATGGCTACACCTTC | CASSDGRGTASNYGYTF
TRBJ2-1 | . | TRBV5-3 | TRBD2 | 17 | TGTGCCAGAAGCTTTTTGAATAGCGGGGGGGCCCCCCATGAGCAGTTCTTC | CARSFLNSGGAPHEQFF
TRBJ2-2 | once | TRBV19 | . | 15 | TGTGCCAGTAGGCCCTTTTGGGGCAACACCGGGGAGCTGTTTTTT | CASRPFWGNTGELFF
TRBJ2-3 | . | TRBV19 | . | 15 | TGTGCCAGTAGGATGGTGGGGTCGGGCACAGATACGCAGTATTTT | CASRMVGSGTDTQYF
TRBJ1-6 | few | TRBV9 | TRBD1 | 14 | TGTGCCAGCAGCTCTACAGGGGATAATTCACCCCTCCACTTT | CASSSTGDNSPLHF
TRBJ1-1 | . | TRBV2 | TRBD1 | 12 | TGTGCCAGCAGGGCGACAGGGACTGAAGCTTTCTTT | CASRATGTEAFF
TRBJ2-1 | . | TRBV19 | TRBD1 | 15 | TGTGCCAGTAGTATGACAGGGAGCTCCTACAATGAGCAGTTCTTC | CASSMTGSSYNEQFF
TRBJ1-2 | once | TRBV4-2 | . | 15 | TGTGCCAGCAGCCAGACACGCCAGGTAGCCTATGGCTACACCTTC | CASSQTRQVAYGYTF
TRBJ1-5 | . | TRBV7-2 | TRBD1 | 13 | TGTGCCAGCAGCCGGACAGGGAATCAGCCCCAGCATTTT | CASSRTGNQPQHF
TRBJ1-5 | few | TRBV4-2 | . | 13 | TGTGCCAGCAGCCAAGACTGGACGAAGCCCCAGCATTTT | CASSQDWTKPQHF
TRBJ2-3 | . | TRBV5-1 | . | 14 | TGCGCCAGCAGCTTGGGGACAACCACAGATACGCAGTATTTT | CASSLGTTTDTQYF
TRBJ2-5 | . | TRBV5-1 | . | 14 | TGCGCCACCAGGCTTGGGTCAGCCCAAGAGACCCAGTACTTC | CATRLGSAQETQYF
TRBJ1-5 | . | TRBV5-6 | . | 16 | TGTGCCAGCAGTGAACTTGGGGGTGGTAGCAATCAGCCCCAGCATTTT | CASSELGGGSNQPQHF